This T cell receptor (beta chain) was identified during a study of technical replicates of blood from a few donors. Assay used: immunoSEQ multiplex PCR; TCRdb lists only in-frame clones, some missing. This table holds about 73,000 clones, 93% found once. The source material was T cells isolated from PBMCs. This TCR was recovered from a human donor in good health.

CDR3 sequence reads: CASSPLAGPTDTQYF. The CDR3 region has the DNA TGCGCCAGCAGCCCACTAGCGGGGCCCACAGATACGCAGTATTTT. The rearrangement links TRBV4-1 to TRBJ2-3, with 10 bases that match TRBD2. CDR3 size: 15 residues. J gave up 2 bases and V 4 bases, and 3 bases lay outside the gene matches. Germline CDR1 is MGHRA and CDR2 is YSYEKL.